Included here is one TCR beta chain sequence, with context. This specimen includes other DNA sequences encoding the same CDR3. The CDR3 consists of 13 residues. Germline-derived CDR1 and CDR2 are GTSNPN and SVGIG (reference sequence). J gave up 6 bases and V 3 bases, and 4 bases lay outside the gene matches. The sample originates from a study of T cell changes during pregnancy in multiple sclerosis. Generated by immunoSEQ multiplex PCR, the TCRdb table keeps only in-frame clones and is missing some. This table holds some 83,000 clones, about 89% found once. This specimen consisted of PBMCs, obtained in the first trimester of pregnancy. The sequence was collected from a female donor in good health, serving as a control in a pregnancy study. Some clones in this sample may be carry-over from other donors' samples. This chain uses TRBV30 with TRBJ1-5; 8 nucleotides line up with TRBD1. The CDR3 reads CAWSGQGGQPQHF. As DNA, the CDR3 is TGTGCCTGGAGCGGACAGGGAGGTCAGCCCCAGCATTTT.